These 30 T cell receptor beta chains were all obtained from the same sample, sequenced in a study of persistence of HIV-infected CD4 T cells. No antigen has been identified for these receptors. This was the immunoSEQ version 4 assay in survey mode. Repertoires were generated with immunoSEQ multiplex PCR, while TCRdb's copy carries only in-frame clones and drops some. The table includes about 9,200 clones, around 82% detected once. Cells were stimulated with overlapping HIV-1 Gag 15-mer peptides. Sorting selected CD4+ T cells upregulating both CD40 ligand and CD69. The sequences come from CD4+ T cells sorted from PBMCs after roughly 18-hour stimulation, collected from a patient who received antiretroviral therapy. These receptors were obtained from an adult woman with HIV who was CMV-seropositive.

The V and J genes are TRBV11-3 and TRBJ2-1, with TRBD2 matching over 13 bases. Unmatched junction bases numbered 4, after V lost 8 bases and J lost 3 bases. The germline V gene has CDR1 SGHNT and CDR2 YENEEA. CDR3 size: 15 residues. CDR3 coding DNA: TGTGCCAGCGGCTGGACTAGCGGGAGCTACAATGAGCAGTTCTTC. Protein sequence: CASGWTSGSYNEQFF.

The chain combines TRBV7-8 with TRBJ1-4; D is possibly TRBD1 (5 bases). Germline CDR1 reads SGHVS; CDR2 reads FQNEAQ. The CDR3 is 14 amino acids. Trimming pared 5 bases from V and 8 bases from J, leaving 15 bases between. The DNA of the CDR3 is TGTGCCAGCAGCCCTAGCGGGGGGAGGGAAAAACTGTTTTTT. Protein: CASSPSGGREKLFF. Combining the CDR3 with reference TRBV7-8 and TRBJ1-4 gives the whole variable domain GAGVSQSPRYKVAKRGQDVALRCDPISGHVSLFWYQQALGQGPEFLTYFQNEAQLDKSGLPSDRFFAERPEGSVSTLKIQRTQQEDSAVYLCASSPSGGREKLFFGSGTQLSVL.

The rearrangement joins TRBV14 to TRBJ2-1, with D hard to call. Germline V gene data show CDR1 as SGHDN and CDR2 as FVKESK. The CDR3 sequence is 17 residues long. Between the trimmed V and J ends, which lost 0 bases and 0 bases, there was a span of 12 bases. CDR3 protein: CASSQESLLSSYNEQFF. The DNA of the CDR3 is TGTGCCAGCAGCCAAGAGTCGCTCTTGAGCTCCTACAATGAGCAGTTCTTC.

The V and J genes are TRBV7-2 and TRBJ2-4; 10 positions match TRBD2. V trimming: 1 base; J trimming: 9 bases; junction bases outside the gene matches: 6. Germline V gene data show CDR1 as SGHTA and CDR2 as FQGNSA. This CDR3 has 15 residues. Here the CDR3 reads CASSLDPAGGGIQYF. CDR3 DNA: TGTGCCAGCAGCTTAGACCCAGCGGGGGGGGGCATTCAGTACTTC.

The chain has TRBV27 and TRBJ1-5, with a tentative D call TRBD1 (6 bases). The CDR3 consists of 17 residues. The V and J ends lost 4 bases and 1 base respectively, with 17 bases between them. Germline CDR1 reads MNHEY; CDR2 reads SMNVEV (reference sequence). CDR3 in DNA: TGTGCCAGCAGTTCCGAGGGGGGGCTAGTCAGCAATCAGCCCCAGCATTTT. Its translation: CASSSEGGLVSNQPQHF.

The V call is TRBV7-9, the J call TRBJ2-5; 8 nucleotides line up with TRBD2. V was pared by 4 bases and J by 2 bases, with 6 bases of the junction left unmatched. Germline V gene data show CDR1 as SEHNR and CDR2 as FQNEAQ (reference sequence). This CDR3 region has 15 residues. The CDR3 region has the DNA TGTGCCAGCAGCTATACTAGCGGAACGCAAGAGACCCAGTACTTC. It codes for CASSYTSGTQETQYF.

The chain recombines TRBV2 with TRBJ2-7; 8 nucleotides agree with TRBD1. The CDR3 covers 17 residues. Germline CDR1 SNHLY, CDR2 FYNNEI. J lost 5 bases, V lost 6 bases, and 18 bases had no gene match. In nucleotides, the CDR3 is TGTGCCAGCAGGCGCTCCTTCTCCGGGACAGGCGCGCACGAGCAGTACTTC. Its translation: CASRRSFSGTGAHEQYF.

CDR3 DNA sequence: TGTGCCAGCTCGACCGGGACAGGGGCCCAAGAGACCCAGTACTTC. Amino acid sequence: CASSTGTGAQETQYF. This chain joins TRBV18 and TRBJ2-5; TRBD1 aligns across 10 bases. With 6 bases clipped from V and 1 base from J, the junction kept 5 bases outside the gene matches. The CDR3 spans 15 residues. Germline V gene data show CDR1 as KGHSH and CDR2 as LQKENI.

V gene TRBV6-5 combines with J gene TRBJ2-7, with TRBD1 matching 7 bases. The ends lost 6 bases at V and 6 bases at J; junction bases unmatched: 14. The CDR3 is 15 residues long. The germline CDR1 and CDR2 sequences are MNHEY and SVGAGI. CDR3: CASSPRTGALGEQYF. The CDR3, as DNA: TGTGCCAGCAGCCCCAGGACAGGAGCTTTAGGCGAGCAGTACTTC.

The V gene is TRBV7-2, the J gene TRBJ1-6; D is uncertain. Per germline, CDR1 SGHTA and CDR2 FQGNSA. The CDR3 runs to 17 residues. Trimming took 0 bases from V and 0 from J, leaving 9 bases between them. CDR3 in DNA: TGTGCCAGCAGCTTAGCCCCAGTGGGCTCCTATAATTCACCCCTCCACTTT. Its translation is CASSLAPVGSYNSPLHF.

The genes are TRBV5-6 and TRBJ1-1, with 8 bases lining up with TRBD1. CDR1 SGHDT and CDR2 YYEEEE come from the germline V gene. The CDR3 spans 15 residues. Trimming took 3 bases from V and 4 from J; bases not matched to a gene: 8. The CDR3 DNA reads TGTGCCAGCAGCTCCCTGGACAGGGAAGGCACTGAAGCTTTCTTT. This codes for CASSSLDREGTEAFF. The full variable domain, completed using reference TRBV5-6 and TRBJ1-1, is DAGVTQSPTHLIKTRGQQVTLRCSPKSGHDTVSWYQQALGQGPQFIFQYYEEEERQRGNFPDRFSGHQFPNYSSELNVNALLLGDSALYLCASSSLDREGTEAFFGQGTRLTVV.

The chain joins TRBV11-3 to TRBJ2-3, with D perhaps being TRBD1 or TRBD2 (6 bases each). Trimming took 8 bases from V and 10 from J, leaving 19 bases between them. Germline loops: CDR1 SGHNT, CDR2 YENEEA. CDR3 length: 13 residues. This CDR3 reads CASFPGGVGPQYF. The CDR3 DNA reads as TGTGCCAGCTTCCCCGGGGGCGTAGGGCCGCAGTATTTT. The entire variable domain, with the rest obtained from reference TRBV11-3 and TRBJ2-3, is as follows: EAGVVQSPRYKIIEKKQPVAFWCNPISGHNTLYWYLQNLGQGPELLIRYENEEAVDDSQLPKDRFSAERLKGVDSTLKIQPAELGDSAVYLCASFPGGVGPQYFGPGTRLTVL.

The chain joins TRBV7-9 to TRBJ2-2, with 9 bases fitting TRBD1. The J segment lost 3 bases and the V segment lost 4 bases, leaving 3 bases of the junction unmatched. The CDR3 has 15 residues. CDR1 is SEHNR, CDR2 FQNEAQ, per germline (reference sequence). CDR3 sequence: CASSSRTGDTGELFF. The CDR3 region has the DNA TGTGCCAGCAGCTCCAGGACAGGGGACACCGGGGAGCTGTTTTTT.

The V and J genes are TRBV27 and TRBJ2-3, with 7 bases matching TRBD1. Germline CDR1 MNHEY, CDR2 SMNVEV (reference sequence). This CDR3 is built from 16 residues. V shed 6 bases and J 2 bases; nucleotides not matched to a gene: 11. The CDR3 loop is CASRPRGSTPTDTQYF. CDR3 sequence (DNA): TGTGCCAGCAGACCCAGGGGGAGCACGCCCACAGATACGCAGTATTTT.

The chain uses TRBV25-1 and TRBJ2-5; 7 bases agree with TRBD1. V trimming: 4 bases; J trimming: 2 bases; junction bases outside the gene matches: 7. The CDR3 runs to 15 residues. Germline assignment: CDR1 MGHDK and CDR2 SYGVNS. CDR3 nucleotide sequence: TGTGCCAGCAGTGCAAGCACAGGGGCTCAAGAGACCCAGTACTTC. Amino acid sequence: CASSASTGAQETQYF.

The gene calls are TRBV19 and TRBJ2-2; no definite D call. Germline V CDR1 and CDR2: LNHDA, SQIVND (reference sequence). This CDR3 region has 15 residues. V was clipped by 7 bases and J by 0 bases, with 12 bases between them. For the CDR3, the DNA is TGTGCCAGTAAACGGGTCGAGACGAACACCGGGGAGCTGTTTTTT. Its protein is CASKRVETNTGELFF.

The J gene is TRBJ2-2, the V gene TRBV5-8; maybe TRBD2 (6 bases). The CDR3 contains 14 residues. From germline, CDR1 is SGHTS and CDR2 YDEGEE. Trimming removed 2 bases at V and 1 base at J, with 6 bases between. This CDR3 reads CASSFSGNTGELFF. DNA for the CDR3: TGTGCCAGCAGCTTTAGCGGGAACACCGGGGAGCTGTTTTTT.

The J gene is TRBJ2-3, the V gene TRBV11-3; 8 bases agree with TRBD1. Unmatched junction bases numbered 3, after V lost 8 bases and J lost 2 bases. The CDR3 spans 13 residues. Germline values: CDR1 SGHNT, CDR2 YENEEA. CDR3 loop: CASRTGNTDTQYF. The CDR3 coding sequence is TGTGCCAGCCGGACAGGGAACACAGATACGCAGTATTTT.

J is TRBJ2-7 and V is TRBV21-1; the table assigns TRBD2, which was not confirmed against the DNA. TRBV21-1 is described as a pseudogene. The CDR3 has 13 amino acids. The CDR3 sequence: CASSKPFSYEQYF. The CDR3 DNA reads as TGTGCCAGCAGCAAACCTTTTTCCTACGAGCAGTACTTC.

The chain uses TRBV4-1 and TRBJ2-5; weak D call: TRBD2 (5 bases). CDR1 is MGHRA and CDR2 is YSYEKL in the germline V gene. The CDR3 spans 17 residues. V was pared by 0 bases and J by 7 bases, with 21 bases between. This CDR3 is CASSQDMGSATSGTQYF. CDR3 sequence (DNA): TGCGCCAGCAGCCAAGATATGGGTAGCGCCACCTCCGGGACCCAGTACTTC.

The chain combines TRBV29-1 with TRBJ1-3; D is uncertain. CDR1 is SQVTM and CDR2 is ANQGSEA in the germline V gene. Trimming removed 7 bases from V and 1 base from J, with 11 bases in between. The CDR3 consists of 13 residues. CDR3 protein: CSGSEGSGNTIYF. CDR3 sequence (DNA): TGCAGCGGTTCCGAAGGGTCTGGAAACACCATATATTTT. The variable domain in full, completed from reference TRBV29-1 and TRBJ1-3, reads SAVISQKPSRDICQRGTSLTIQCQVDSQVTMMFWYRQQPGQSLTLIATANQGSEATYESGFVIDKFPISRPNLTFSTLTVSNMSPEDSSIYLCSGSEGSGNTIYFGEGSWLTVV.

The gene calls are TRBV14 and TRBJ1-1; D gene unclear. Trimming removed 0 bases from V and 6 bases from J, with 11 bases in between. The CDR3 has 14 amino acids. CDR1 is SGHDN, CDR2 FVKESK, per germline. CDR3 residues: CASSQEVGGAEAFF. DNA of the CDR3: TGTGCCAGCAGCCAAGAAGTTGGTGGGGCTGAAGCTTTCTTT.

The chain uses TRBV30 and TRBJ1-5; possible D gene TRBD1, 5 bases. Germline-derived CDR1 and CDR2 are GTSNPN and SVGIG (reference sequence). Trimming took 4 bases from V and 1 from J, leaving 11 bases between them. CDR3 length equals 14 residues. The CDR3 DNA follows: TGTGCCTGGACCCAGGGTTGGAGCAATCAGCCCCAGCATTTT. The encoded protein is CAWTQGWSNQPQHF.

This chain links TRBV10-3 with TRBJ2-5, with 10 bases lining up with TRBD2. Germline CDR1 reads ENHRY; CDR2 reads SYGVKD. Trimming cost V 6 bases and J 0 bases; bases outside gene matches: 4. CDR3 length equals 15 residues. CDR3 coding DNA: TGTGCCATCAGCCGAGCGGGGGGGTACCAAGAGACCCAGTACTTC. It is translated as CAISRAGGYQETQYF.

CDR3 in DNA: TGCGCCAGCAGCTTGGAGAGGGCTAATGAAAAACTGTTTTTT. As protein: CASSLERANEKLFF. The V and J genes are TRBV5-1 and TRBJ1-4; no definite D call. V was trimmed by 0 bases and J by 3 bases, leaving 6 bases between them. CDR1 and CDR2 (germline): SGHRS, YFSETQ. The CDR3 has 14 residues.

This chain connects TRBV27 to TRBJ1-2, with D possibly being TRBD1 (6 bases). This CDR3 region has 13 residues. Germline V gene data show CDR1 as MNHEY and CDR2 as SMNVEV (reference sequence). V was cut by 3 bases and J by 7 bases, with 12 bases left in between. The CDR3 is CASSLAGVGGYTF. CDR3 in DNA: TGTGCCAGCAGTTTGGCAGGGGTAGGTGGCTACACCTTC.

The chain recombines TRBV19 with TRBJ2-6, with D perhaps matching TRBD1 (6 bases). V lost 4 bases, J lost 1 base, and 8 bases lay in between. The CDR3 has 15 residues. Germline V CDR1 and CDR2: LNHDA, SQIVND (reference sequence). This CDR3 reads CASSTTGSGANVLTF. The CDR3 bases are TGTGCCAGTAGTACAACAGGGTCTGGGGCCAACGTCCTGACTTTC.

This sequence joins TRBV5-1 and TRBJ2-3; possibly TRBD1 for D (6 bases). Per the germline V gene, CDR1 is SGHRS and CDR2 is YFSETQ. The length of the CDR3 is 14 residues. The ends were cut back, 6 bases at V and 4 bases at J, with 15 bases in the middle. This CDR3 reads CASNRGGGADTQYF. CDR3 bases: TGCGCCAGCAATAGAGGGGGTGGTGCAGATACGCAGTATTTT.

This clone was seen only once. J is TRBJ1-3 and V is TRBV30, with no clear D. Deletions cut 1 base from V and 1 base from J, with 11 bases between. Germline assignment: CDR1 GTSNPN and CDR2 SVGIG (reference sequence). This CDR3 is built from 15 residues. The CDR3 sequence: CAWSARGLSGNTIYF. The CDR3 nucleotides are TGTGCCTGGAGTGCGCGAGGGTTATCTGGAAACACCATATATTTT.

The V call is TRBV2, the J call TRBJ2-1; D possibly corresponds to TRBD2 (6 bases). With 8 bases removed from V and 7 bases from J, the gap between germline ends came to 18 bases. From germline, CDR1 is SNHLY and CDR2 FYNNEI. CDR3 length: 14 residues. CDR3 nucleotide sequence: TGTGCCAGCCGGAGGCTAGCGTCGGGAAATGAGCAGTTCTTC. Amino acids: CASRRLASGNEQFF.